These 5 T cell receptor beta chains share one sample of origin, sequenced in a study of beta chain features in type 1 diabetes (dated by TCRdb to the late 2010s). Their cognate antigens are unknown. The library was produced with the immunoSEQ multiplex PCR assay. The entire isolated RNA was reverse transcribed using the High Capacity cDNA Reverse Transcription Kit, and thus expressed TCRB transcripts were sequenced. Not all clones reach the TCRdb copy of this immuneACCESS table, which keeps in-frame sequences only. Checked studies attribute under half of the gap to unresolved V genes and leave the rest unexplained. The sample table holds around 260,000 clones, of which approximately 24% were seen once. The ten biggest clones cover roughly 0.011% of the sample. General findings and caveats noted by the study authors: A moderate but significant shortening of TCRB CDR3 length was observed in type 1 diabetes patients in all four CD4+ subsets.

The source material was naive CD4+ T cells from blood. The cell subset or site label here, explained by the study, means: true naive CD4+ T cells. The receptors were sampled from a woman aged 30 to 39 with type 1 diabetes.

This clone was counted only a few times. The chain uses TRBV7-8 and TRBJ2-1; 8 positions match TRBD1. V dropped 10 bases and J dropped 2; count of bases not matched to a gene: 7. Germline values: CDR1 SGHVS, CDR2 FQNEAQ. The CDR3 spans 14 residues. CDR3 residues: CATCQDRAYNEQFF. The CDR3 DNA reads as TGTGCCACCTGCCAGGACAGGGCCTACAATGAGCAGTTCTTC.

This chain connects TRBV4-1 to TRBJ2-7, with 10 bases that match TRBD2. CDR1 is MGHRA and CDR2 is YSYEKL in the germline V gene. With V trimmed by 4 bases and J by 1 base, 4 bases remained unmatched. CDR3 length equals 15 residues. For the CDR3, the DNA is TGCGCCAGCAGCCCCAGGACTAGCGGTTCCTACGAGCAGTACTTC. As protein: CASSPRTSGSYEQYF.

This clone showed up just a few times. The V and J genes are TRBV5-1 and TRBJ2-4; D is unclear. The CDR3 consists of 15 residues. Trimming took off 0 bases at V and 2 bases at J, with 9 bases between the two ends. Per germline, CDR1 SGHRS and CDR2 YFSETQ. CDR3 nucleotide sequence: TGCGCCAGCAGCTTGGCCCCCGGTACCAAAAACATTCAGTACTTC. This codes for CASSLAPGTKNIQYF. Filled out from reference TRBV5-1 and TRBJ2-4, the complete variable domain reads KAGVTQTPRYLIKTRGQQVTLSCSPISGHRSVSWYQQTPGQGLQFLFEYFSETQRNKGNFPGRFSGRQFSNSRSEMNVSTLELGDSALYLCASSLAPGTKNIQYFGAGTRLSVL.

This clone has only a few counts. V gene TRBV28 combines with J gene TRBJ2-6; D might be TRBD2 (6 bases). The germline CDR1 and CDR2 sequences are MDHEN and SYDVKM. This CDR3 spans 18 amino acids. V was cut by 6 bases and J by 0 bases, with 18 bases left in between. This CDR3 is CASSPRGRINSGANVLTF. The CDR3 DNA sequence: TGTGCCAGCAGCCCCCGTGGGAGGATCAACTCTGGGGCCAACGTCCTGACTTTC. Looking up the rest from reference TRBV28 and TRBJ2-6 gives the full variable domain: DVKVTQSSRYLVKRTGEKVFLECVQDMDHENMFWYRQDPGLGLRLIYFSYDVKMKEKGDIPEGYSVSREKKERFSLILESASTNQTSMYLCASSPRGRINSGANVLTFGAGSRLTVL.

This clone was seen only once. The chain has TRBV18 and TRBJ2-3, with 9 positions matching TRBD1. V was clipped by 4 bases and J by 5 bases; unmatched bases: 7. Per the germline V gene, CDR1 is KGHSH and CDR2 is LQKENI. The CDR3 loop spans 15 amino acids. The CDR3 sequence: CASSLTTGGLDTQYF. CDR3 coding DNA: TGTGCCAGCTCACTCACCACAGGGGGCCTAGATACGCAGTATTTT. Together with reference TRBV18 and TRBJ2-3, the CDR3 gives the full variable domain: NAGVMQNPRHLVRRRGQEARLRCSPMKGHSHVYWYRQLPEEGLKFMVYLQKENIIDESGMPKERFSAEFPKEGPSILRIQQVVRGDSAAYFCASSLTTGGLDTQYFGPGTRLTVL.